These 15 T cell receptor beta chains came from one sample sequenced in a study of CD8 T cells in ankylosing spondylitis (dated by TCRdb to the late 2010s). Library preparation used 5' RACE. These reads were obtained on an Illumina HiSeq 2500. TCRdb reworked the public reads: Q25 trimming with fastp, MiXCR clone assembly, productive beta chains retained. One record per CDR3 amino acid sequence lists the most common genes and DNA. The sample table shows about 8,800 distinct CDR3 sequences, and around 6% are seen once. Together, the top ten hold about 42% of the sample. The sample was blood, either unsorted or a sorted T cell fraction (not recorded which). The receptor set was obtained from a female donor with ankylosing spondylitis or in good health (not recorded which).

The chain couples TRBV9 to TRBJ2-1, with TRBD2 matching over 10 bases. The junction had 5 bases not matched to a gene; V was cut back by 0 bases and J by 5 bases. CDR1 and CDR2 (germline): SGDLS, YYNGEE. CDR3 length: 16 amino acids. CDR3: CASSVELAGLNNEQFF. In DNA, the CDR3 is TGTGCCAGCAGCGTAGAACTAGCGGGACTAAACAATGAGCAGTTCTTC.

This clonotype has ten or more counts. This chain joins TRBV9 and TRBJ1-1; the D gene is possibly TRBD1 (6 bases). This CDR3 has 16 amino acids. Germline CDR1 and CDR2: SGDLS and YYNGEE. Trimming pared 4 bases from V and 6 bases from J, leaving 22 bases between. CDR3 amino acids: CASSPPRGGSRAEAFF. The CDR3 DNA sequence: TGTGCCAGCAGCCCCCCTAGGGGGGGGTCGCGGGCTGAAGCTTTCTTT.

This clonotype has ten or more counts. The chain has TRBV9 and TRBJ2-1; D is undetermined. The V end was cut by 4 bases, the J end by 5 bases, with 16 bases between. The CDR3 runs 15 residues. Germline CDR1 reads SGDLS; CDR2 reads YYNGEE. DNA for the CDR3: TGTGCCAGCAGCCCATTGTCGGCAAGTCACAATGAGCAGTTCTTC. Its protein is CASSPLSASHNEQFF.

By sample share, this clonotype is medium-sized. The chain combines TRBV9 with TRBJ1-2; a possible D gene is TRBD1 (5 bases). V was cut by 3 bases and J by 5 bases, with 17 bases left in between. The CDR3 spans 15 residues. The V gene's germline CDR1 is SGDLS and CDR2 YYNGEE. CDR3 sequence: CASSGLGEQEYGYTF. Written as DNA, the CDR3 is TGTGCCAGCAGCGGGTTAGGGGAACAGGAGTATGGCTACACCTTC.

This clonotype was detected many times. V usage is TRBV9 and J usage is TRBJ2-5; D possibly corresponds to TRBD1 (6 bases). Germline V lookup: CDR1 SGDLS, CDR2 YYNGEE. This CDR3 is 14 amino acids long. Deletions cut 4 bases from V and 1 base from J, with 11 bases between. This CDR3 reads CASSPGTLQETQYF. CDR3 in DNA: TGTGCCAGCAGCCCCGGGACACTCCAAGAGACCCAGTACTTC.

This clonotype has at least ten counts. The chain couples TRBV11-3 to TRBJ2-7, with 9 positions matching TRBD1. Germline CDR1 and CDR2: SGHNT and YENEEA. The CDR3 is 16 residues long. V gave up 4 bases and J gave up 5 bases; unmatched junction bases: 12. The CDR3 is CASSSLLQGARDEQYF. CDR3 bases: TGTGCCAGCAGCTCCCTCTTACAGGGGGCAAGGGACGAGCAGTACTTC.

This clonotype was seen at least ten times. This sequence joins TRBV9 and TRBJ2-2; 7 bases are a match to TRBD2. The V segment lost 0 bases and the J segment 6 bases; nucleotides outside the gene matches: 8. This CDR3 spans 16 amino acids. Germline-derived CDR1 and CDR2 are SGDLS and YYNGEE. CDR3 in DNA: TGTGCCAGCAGCGTAGTACTCGCGGGAGCCGCCGGGGAGCTGTTTTTT. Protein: CASSVVLAGAAGELFF.

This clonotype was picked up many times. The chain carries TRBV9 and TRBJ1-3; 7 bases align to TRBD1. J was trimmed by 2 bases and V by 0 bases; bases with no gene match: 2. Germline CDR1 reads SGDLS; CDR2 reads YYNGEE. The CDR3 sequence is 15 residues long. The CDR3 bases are TGTGCCAGCAGCGTAGACGGGACAGCTGGAAACACCATATATTTT. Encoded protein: CASSVDGTAGNTIYF.

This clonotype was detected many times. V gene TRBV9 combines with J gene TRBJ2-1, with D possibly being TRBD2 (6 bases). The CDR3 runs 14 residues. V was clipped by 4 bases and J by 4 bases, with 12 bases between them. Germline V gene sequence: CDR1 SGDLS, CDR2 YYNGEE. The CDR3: CASSPVGGYNEQFF. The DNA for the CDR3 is TGTGCCAGCAGCCCCGTGGGAGGATACAATGAGCAGTTCTTC.

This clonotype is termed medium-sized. The CDR3 region has the DNA TGTGCCAGCAGCGCCCGGACTAGCGGGCTCGGGCATGAGCAGTTCTTC. It codes for CASSARTSGLGHEQFF. The chain recombines TRBV9 with TRBJ2-1, with 11 positions matching TRBD2. V gave up 3 bases and J gave up 8 bases; unmatched junction bases: 10. The CDR3 loop spans 16 amino acids. Germline lookup yields CDR1 SGDLS and CDR2 YYNGEE.

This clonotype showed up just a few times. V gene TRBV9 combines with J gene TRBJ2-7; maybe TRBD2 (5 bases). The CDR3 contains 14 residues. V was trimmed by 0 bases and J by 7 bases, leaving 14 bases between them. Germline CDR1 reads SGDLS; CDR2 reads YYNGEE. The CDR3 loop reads CASSVGGLTGEQYF. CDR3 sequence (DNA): TGTGCCAGCAGCGTAGGAGGACTGACGGGGGAGCAGTACTTC.

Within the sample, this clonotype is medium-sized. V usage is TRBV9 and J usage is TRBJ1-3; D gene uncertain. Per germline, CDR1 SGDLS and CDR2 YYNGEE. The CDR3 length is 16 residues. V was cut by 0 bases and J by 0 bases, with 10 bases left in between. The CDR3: CASSVERETSGNTIYF. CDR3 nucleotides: TGTGCCAGCAGCGTAGAGCGGGAAACCTCTGGAAACACCATATATTTT.

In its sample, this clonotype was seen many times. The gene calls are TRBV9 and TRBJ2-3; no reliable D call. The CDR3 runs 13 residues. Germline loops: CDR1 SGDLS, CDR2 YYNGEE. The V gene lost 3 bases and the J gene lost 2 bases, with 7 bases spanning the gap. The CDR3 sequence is CASSDRATDTQYF. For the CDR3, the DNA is TGTGCCAGCAGCGACCGGGCCACAGATACGCAGTATTTT.

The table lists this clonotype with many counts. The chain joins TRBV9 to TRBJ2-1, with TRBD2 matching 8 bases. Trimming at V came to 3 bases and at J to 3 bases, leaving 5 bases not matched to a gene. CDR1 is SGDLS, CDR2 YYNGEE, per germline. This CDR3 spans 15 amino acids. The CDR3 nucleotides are TGTGCCAGCAGCGCGGGGGGGGCGGGCTACAATGAGCAGTTCTTC. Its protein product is CASSAGGAGYNEQFF.

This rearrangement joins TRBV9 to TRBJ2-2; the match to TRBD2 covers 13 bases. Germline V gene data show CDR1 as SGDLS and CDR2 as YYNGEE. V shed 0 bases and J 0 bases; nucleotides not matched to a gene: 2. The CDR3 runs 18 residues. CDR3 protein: CASSVGTSGGTNTGELFF. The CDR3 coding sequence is TGTGCCAGCAGCGTAGGGACTAGCGGGGGCACGAACACCGGGGAGCTGTTTTTT.